This T cell receptor beta chain was retrieved from a study of Graves' ophthalmopathy and Graves' hyperthyroidism. General study results and limits: The majority of expanded thyroid clonotypes above 0.001 frequency also occurred in blood. Sensitivity reached more than 70% and specificity about 73% when the model predicted ophthalmopathy progression.

Isolation of PBMCs was performed using 9.5 to 10 ml of fresh peripheral blood. RNA transcripts were the source from which TCR beta CDR3 regions were amplified. An opening RT-PCR round employed HTBI primers and preceded a second-round multiplex PCR. MiXCR, applied by TCRdb to the multiplex PCR reads, yields one record per CDR3 protein. The data show about 180,000 distinct CDR3 sequences, with around two fifths seen just once and around 5.8% held by the top ten. This clonotype was found many times. Its antigen is currently unknown. The CDR3 loop spans 16 amino acids. CDR1 and CDR2 from the germline V gene are MNHNS and SASEGT. Trimming stripped 5 bases from V and 0 bases from J, with 13 bases between.

The chain couples TRBV6-1 to TRBJ2-2; D tentatively fits TRBD1 or TRBD2 (5 bases each). The clonotype was recovered from a woman between 40 and 55 years old with Graves' ophthalmopathy. The material sequenced was peripheral blood. CDR3 in amino acids: CASSRQGRANTGELFF. The CDR3 nucleotides read TGTGCCAGCAGTCGCCAGGGACGCGCGAACACCGGGGAGCTGTTTTTT.